A selection of T cell receptor beta chains follows, all from one sample in a study of blood T cell repertoires in COVID-19. Profiled with immunoSEQ multiplex PCR; TCRdb holds only in-frame clones, not every one. This table holds 300,000 to 400,000 clones, around 90% found once. The sequenced sample consisted of PBMCs or T cells enriched from blood (not recorded which). Receptors were obtained from a man aged 55 to 70 who had recovered from COVID-19. Both conserved end residues are part of each CDR3. D genes are given only for firm matches. Size tells how often a clone was seen (once, few, many) or the class of an expanded clone, and some rows leave it out.

TRBV7-9	TRBJ1-1	15	-	-	TGTGCCAGCAGCTTAACCCAGGGGCAGTTCACTGAAGCTTTCTTT	CASSLTQGQFTEAFF
TRBV19	TRBJ1-2	19	-	TRBD1	TGTGCCAGTACCAAGTACCGGGACAGGGGACTAACCGCTAACTATGGCTACACCTTC	CASTKYRDRGLTANYGYTF
TRBV7-2	TRBJ2-1	15	-	TRBD2	TGTGCCAGCAGCTTAGGGTCTAGCGGATACAATGAGCAGTTCTTC	CASSLGSSGYNEQFF
TRBV19	TRBJ1-3	16	few	-	TGTGCCAGTAGTATAGACGGTGGAGGGATCGGAAACACCATATATTTT	CASSIDGGGIGNTIYF
TRBV5-8	TRBJ2-7	14	-	TRBD2	TGTGCCAGCCGACGGACTAGCGGGAGGTACGAGCAGTACTTC	CASRRTSGRYEQYF
TRBV7-9	TRBJ2-7	14	-	-	TGTGCCAGCAGCTTAGTGGGGGCCCCCTACGAGCAGTACTTC	CASSLVGAPYEQYF
TRBV24-1	TRBJ1-2	12	-	-	TGTGCCACCAGTACAGGGAACTATGGCTACACCTTC	CATSTGNYGYTF
TRBV7-2	TRBJ1-1	18	-	TRBD1	TGTGCCAGCAGCCGCCGCCCGACAGGGGGCTATCAGAACACTGAAGCTTTCTTT	CASSRRPTGGYQNTEAFF
TRBV6-5	TRBJ1-1	15	-	-	TGTGCCAGCAGCTCCCACAACACAGGGAGCACTGAAGCTTTCTTT	CASSSHNTGSTEAFF
TRBV4-1	TRBJ2-3	16	-	-	TGCGCCAGCAGCCGAAAGGACAGCGTCACCACAGATACGCAGTATTTT	CASSRKDSVTTDTQYF
TRBV9	TRBJ2-1	16	-	TRBD2	TGTGCCAGCAGCGTAGGGGCTGGGGGAGGGGAGAATGAGCAGTTCTTC	CASSVGAGGGENEQFF
TRBV28	TRBJ1-2	12	once	-	TGTGCCACCCGGGGGGGGGCGTTTGGCTACACCTTC	CATRGGAFGYTF
TRBV5-8	TRBJ2-3	16	once	TRBD2	TGTGCCAGCAGCTTGCGGTCTAGCGGAGGCACAGATACGCAGTATTTT	CASSLRSSGGTDTQYF
TRBV7-2	TRBJ1-6	16	-	-	TGTGCCAGCAGCTTGGGTAGGACAGTGAGGAATTCACCCCTCCACTTT	CASSLGRTVRNSPLHF
TRBV14	TRBJ1-1	14	-	-	TGTGCCAGCAGCCCGCCAGGCATGAACACTGAAGCTTTCTTT	CASSPPGMNTEAFF
TRBV11-3	TRBJ2-7	16	-	TRBD2	TGTGCCAGCAGCTCCGGACTAGCGGGAGGCGGTGTCGAGCAGTACTTC	CASSSGLAGGGVEQYF
TRBV7-2	TRBJ2-3	13	-	-	TGTGCCAGCAGCTTTTCCTCCCCGGATACGCAGTATTTT	CASSFSSPDTQYF
TRBV7-9	TRBJ2-7	14	-	-	TGTGCCAGCAGCCCCGGGTCAGGGGACTACGAGCAGTACTTC	CASSPGSGDYEQYF
TRBV5-5	TRBJ1-4	14	once	-	TGTGCCAGCAGCCCCGGGACTGGTAATGAAAAACTGTTTTTT	CASSPGTGNEKLFF
TRBV28	TRBJ2-5	13	-	-	TGTGCCAGCAGTTTCGTAGGGAGGGAGACCCAGTACTTC	CASSFVGRETQYF
TRBV6-1	TRBJ1-6	17	-	TRBD1	TGTGCCAGCAGTGGCAGGGACAGGAGCTCCTATAATTCACCCCTCCACTTT	CASSGRDRSSYNSPLHF
TRBV6-2/TRBV6-3	TRBJ2-1	14	-	TRBD1	TGTGCCAGCAGTACACCTCATGACAGGGACGAGCAGTTCTTC	CASSTPHDRDEQFF
TRBV6-2/TRBV6-3	TRBJ1-5	14	-	-	TGTGCCAGCAGTTACTCCAATCGGGATCAGCCCCAGCATTTT	CASSYSNRDQPQHF
TRBV19	TRBJ2-1	14	once	TRBD2	TGTGCCAGTAGTCAAACCGGGACTAGCCATGAGCAGTTCTTC	CASSQTGTSHEQFF
TRBV19	TRBJ1-1	16	-	TRBD1	TGTGCCAGTAAAAAACAGGGGGCTAACCCGAACACTGAAGCTTTCTTT	CASKKQGANPNTEAFF
TRBV18	TRBJ2-7	15	-	-	TGTGCCAGCTCACCACAGGGGCCGCCTATCTACGAGCAGTACTTC	CASSPQGPPIYEQYF
TRBV2	TRBJ1-6	14	once	TRBD1	TGTGCCAGCAGTGAGACAGGGGGATTTTCACCCCTCCACTTT	CASSETGGFSPLHF
TRBV5-1	TRBJ1-2	13	few	TRBD1	TGCGCCAGCAGCACCCGGGACAGCTATGGCTACACCTTC	CASSTRDSYGYTF
TRBV11-2	TRBJ2-3	15	-	-	TGTGCCAGCAGCTTAGATGGGAGGCTGGCAGATACGCAGTATTTT	CASSLDGRLADTQYF
TRBV9	TRBJ2-4	15	-	TRBD1	TGTGCCAGCAGCGAAGGGGGCCACGCCAAAAACATTCAGTACTTC	CASSEGGHAKNIQYF
TRBV9	TRBJ2-5	16	-	-	TGTGCCAGCAGCGAGGGGACAAAAGTATACCAAGAGACCCAGTACTTC	CASSEGTKVYQETQYF
TRBV5-1	TRBJ2-1	15	once	TRBD2	TGCGCCAGCAGCTTAGGGACTAGCGGGGTCAATGAGCAGTTCTTC	CASSLGTSGVNEQFF
TRBV3-1/TRBV3-2	TRBJ2-7	16	once	-	TGTGCCAGCAGCGCACCAGAGTTCTCGGGATCCTACGAGCAGTACTTC	CASSAPEFSGSYEQYF
TRBV5-1	TRBJ2-7	16	-	-	TGCGCCAGCAGCTTGGCTTTAGGGGTTTCGACCTACGAGCAGTACTTC	CASSLALGVSTYEQYF
TRBV19	TRBJ2-2	13	-	TRBD1	TGTGCCAGTAGTGGGACAGGCACCGGGGAGCTGTTTTTT	CASSGTGTGELFF
TRBV24-1	TRBJ2-1	14	-	-	TGTGCCACCAGTGATTTGAAGGGGGACAATGAGCAGTTCTTC	CATSDLKGDNEQFF